This TCR beta chain is from a study of cytomegalovirus exposure and HLA in healthy donors. The wider study: Earlier, 150 million to 200 million T cells were analyzed, and around 100 million unique TCR beta sequences were found among them. Notes on the study in general: In an earlier analysis, most TCR beta V segments were productive about 87% or about 30% of the time. Common viral pathogens seemed to be connected with several of the most significant clusters, according to a later analysis. The analysis excluded some indistinguishable V segments, including TRBV6-2 and TRBV6-3.

Germline V gene sequence: CDR1 SGHAT, CDR2 FQNNGV. The CDR3 totals 16 residues. V lost 7 bases to trimming and J lost 7 bases; unmatched junction nucleotides: 14. Comment on this clone: The antigen is unknown.

Use of 60 Vbeta and 13 Jbeta primers characterized the PCR. Some clones are missing from TCRdb's copy, which holds only in-frame ones; the method was immunoSEQ multiplex PCR. The sample shows around 260,000 clones, roughly 80% of them seen only once. This clonotype was sampled from a girl aged 2 to 9 in good health and CMV-seronegative. Input material: PBMCs. This chain connects TRBV11-2 to TRBJ2-2; 8 bases match TRBD2. This CDR3 is CASTPGGEQGFGELFF. DNA of the CDR3: TGTGCCAGCACCCCCGGGGGGGAGCAAGGTTTCGGGGAGCTGTTTTTT. Full variable domain (outside the CDR3, taken from reference TRBV11-2 and TRBJ2-2): EAGVAQSPRYKIIEKRQSVAFWCNPISGHATLYWYQQILGQGPKLLIQFQNNGVVDDSQLPKDRFSAERLKGVDSTLKIQPAKLEDSAVYLCASTPGGEQGFGELFFGEGSRLTVL.